This is a list of T cell receptor beta chains from one sample in a study of T cell responses to AZD1222 COVID-19 vaccine. The table came from immunoSEQ multiplex PCR; TCRdb's copy has only in-frame clones and leaves some out. The table lists 90,000 to 120,000 clones, roughly 87% of them singletons. The starting material was peripheral blood, obtained on day 0 of AZD1222 vaccination. The receptor set was obtained from an adult in good health. CDR3s leave out the opening cysteine and the closing phenylalanine or tryptophan. Fields, in order: D gene, J gene, V gene, CDR3 protein. D genes are given only for firm matches.

d_gene: NA; j_gene: TRBJ2-3; v_gene: TRBV7-9; CDR3aa: ASSLVGADTQY
d_gene: NA; j_gene: TRBJ2-7; v_gene: TRBV10-3; CDR3aa: AISDIGTPNEQY
d_gene: TRBD1; j_gene: TRBJ1-2; v_gene: TRBV10-2; CDR3aa: ASAPTGGINYGYT
d_gene: NA; j_gene: TRBJ2-6; v_gene: TRBV24-1; CDR3aa: ATPAHGHVPGANVLT
d_gene: NA; j_gene: TRBJ2-7; v_gene: TRBV7-2; CDR3aa: ASSLADWAYEQY
d_gene: NA; j_gene: TRBJ2-3; v_gene: TRBV28; CDR3aa: ASSYPGSTDTQY
d_gene: NA; j_gene: TRBJ2-6; v_gene: TRBV16; CDR3aa: ASSQFGSGANVLT
d_gene: TRBD1; j_gene: TRBJ1-1; v_gene: TRBV27; CDR3aa: ASVKLSGQGRYTEAF
d_gene: NA; j_gene: TRBJ2-7; v_gene: TRBV9; CDR3aa: ASSPREERAYEQY
d_gene: NA; j_gene: TRBJ2-7; v_gene: TRBV6-2/TRBV6-3; CDR3aa: ASSLGQTPYEQY
d_gene: TRBD2; j_gene: TRBJ2-2; v_gene: TRBV6-5; CDR3aa: ASSLLAGGNTGELF
d_gene: NA; j_gene: TRBJ2-7; v_gene: TRBV7-2; CDR3aa: ASSLDGGYEQY
d_gene: TRBD1; j_gene: TRBJ1-2; v_gene: TRBV27; CDR3aa: ASSFRGQGAYGYT
d_gene: TRBD2; j_gene: TRBJ2-3; v_gene: TRBV6-5; CDR3aa: ASSYSGLAGTDTQY
d_gene: NA; j_gene: TRBJ2-5; v_gene: TRBV7-9; CDR3aa: ASQQAPLQETQY
d_gene: NA; j_gene: TRBJ2-3; v_gene: TRBV2; CDR3aa: ASRALDTQY
d_gene: NA; j_gene: TRBJ1-3; v_gene: TRBV7-9; CDR3aa: ASSTPWGLSSGNTIY
d_gene: NA; j_gene: TRBJ2-1; v_gene: TRBV5-1; CDR3aa: ASSPHLSRSYNEQF
d_gene: NA; j_gene: TRBJ2-1; v_gene: TRBV7-3; CDR3aa: ASSLTSWSEQF
d_gene: NA; j_gene: TRBJ2-7; v_gene: TRBV21-1; CDR3aa: ATCGDSHSYEQY
d_gene: TRBD2; j_gene: TRBJ2-2; v_gene: TRBV5-1; CDR3aa: ASSPGLAGTGELF
d_gene: NA; j_gene: TRBJ2-1; v_gene: TRBV6-6; CDR3aa: ASSYLAIEQF
d_gene: TRBD2; j_gene: TRBJ2-7; v_gene: TRBV7-2; CDR3aa: ASSSVVVKRGGGATEQY
d_gene: NA; j_gene: TRBJ2-7; v_gene: TRBV18; CDR3aa: ASSPVYYNEQY
d_gene: NA; j_gene: TRBJ2-2; v_gene: TRBV6-5; CDR3aa: ASSPRAIGSGELF
d_gene: TRBD1; j_gene: TRBJ1-5; v_gene: TRBV27; CDR3aa: ASRPGGAGQPQH
d_gene: NA; j_gene: TRBJ2-1; v_gene: TRBV2; CDR3aa: ASSPGVYNEQF
d_gene: NA; j_gene: TRBJ1-1; v_gene: TRBV27; CDR3aa: ASSYGGMNTEAF
d_gene: NA; j_gene: TRBJ1-3; v_gene: TRBV18; CDR3aa: ASSPYHSGNTIY
d_gene: TRBD1; j_gene: TRBJ2-7; v_gene: TRBV6-2/TRBV6-3; CDR3aa: ASSYPRGRDYEQY
d_gene: TRBD2; j_gene: TRBJ2-1; v_gene: TRBV5-5; CDR3aa: ASSLDSGGAYEQF
d_gene: NA; j_gene: TRBJ1-4; v_gene: TRBV30; CDR3aa: AWSVLGATNEKLF
d_gene: NA; j_gene: TRBJ2-4; v_gene: TRBV21-1; CDR3aa: ASIPRRYRTSELAKNIQY
d_gene: TRBD1; j_gene: TRBJ1-6; v_gene: TRBV19; CDR3aa: VSSRAVPGQGNSPLH
d_gene: TRBD2; j_gene: TRBJ2-1; v_gene: TRBV18; CDR3aa: ASSRTSGMTYNEQF
d_gene: TRBD1; j_gene: TRBJ1-5; v_gene: TRBV23-1; CDR3aa: ASSLQYAPTGDSNQPQH
d_gene: NA; j_gene: TRBJ1-5; v_gene: TRBV5-1; CDR3aa: ASSLIPTGSNQPQH
d_gene: NA; j_gene: TRBJ1-2; v_gene: TRBV7-5; CDR3aa: ARSLTQLGGGGYT
d_gene: NA; j_gene: TRBJ2-3; v_gene: TRBV6-5; CDR3aa: ASPSADTQY
d_gene: TRBD1; j_gene: TRBJ1-6; v_gene: TRBV19; CDR3aa: ASSTGTGVSPLH
d_gene: NA; j_gene: TRBJ2-1; v_gene: TRBV5-5; CDR3aa: ASSPIRGTDNEQF